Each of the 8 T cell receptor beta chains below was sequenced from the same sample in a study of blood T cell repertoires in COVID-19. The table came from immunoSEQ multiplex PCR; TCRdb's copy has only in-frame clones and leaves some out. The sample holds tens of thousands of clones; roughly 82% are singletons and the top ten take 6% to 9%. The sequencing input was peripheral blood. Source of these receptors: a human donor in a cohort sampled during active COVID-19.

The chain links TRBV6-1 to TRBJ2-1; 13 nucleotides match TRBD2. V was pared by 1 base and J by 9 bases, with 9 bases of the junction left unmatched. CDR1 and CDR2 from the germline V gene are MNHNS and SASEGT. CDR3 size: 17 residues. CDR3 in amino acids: CASSEGTSGRVGTEQFF. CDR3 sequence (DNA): TGTGCCAGCAGTGAAGGTACTAGCGGGAGGGTCGGTACTGAGCAGTTCTTC.

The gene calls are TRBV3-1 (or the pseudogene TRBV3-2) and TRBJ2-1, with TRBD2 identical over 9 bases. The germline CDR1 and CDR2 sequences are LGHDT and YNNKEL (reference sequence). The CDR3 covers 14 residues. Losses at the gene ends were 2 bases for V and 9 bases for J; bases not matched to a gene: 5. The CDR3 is CASSQRTSEVEQFF. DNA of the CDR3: TGTGCCAGCAGCCAAAGGACTAGCGAGGTTGAGCAGTTCTTC.

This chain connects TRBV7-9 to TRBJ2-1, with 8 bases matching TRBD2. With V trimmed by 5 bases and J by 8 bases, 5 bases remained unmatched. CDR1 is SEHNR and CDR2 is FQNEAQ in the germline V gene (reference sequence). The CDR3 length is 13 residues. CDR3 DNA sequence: TGTGCCAGCAGCCTCGGACTAGCCGATGAGCAGTTCTTC. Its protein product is CASSLGLADEQFF.

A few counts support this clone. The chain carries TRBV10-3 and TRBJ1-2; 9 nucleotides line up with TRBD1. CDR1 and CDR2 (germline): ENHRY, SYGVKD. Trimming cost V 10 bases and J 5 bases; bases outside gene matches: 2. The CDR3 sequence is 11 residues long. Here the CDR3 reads CASGQGYGYTF. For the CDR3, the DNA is TGTGCCAGTGGACAGGGGTATGGCTACACCTTC.

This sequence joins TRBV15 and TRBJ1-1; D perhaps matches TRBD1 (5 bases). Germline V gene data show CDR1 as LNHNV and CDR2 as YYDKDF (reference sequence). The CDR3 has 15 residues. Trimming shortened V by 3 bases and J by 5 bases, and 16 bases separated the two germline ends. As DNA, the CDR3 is TGTGCCACCAGCAGCCGGCCAGGGTCGGGTACTGAAGCTTTCTTT. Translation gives CATSSRPGSGTEAFF.

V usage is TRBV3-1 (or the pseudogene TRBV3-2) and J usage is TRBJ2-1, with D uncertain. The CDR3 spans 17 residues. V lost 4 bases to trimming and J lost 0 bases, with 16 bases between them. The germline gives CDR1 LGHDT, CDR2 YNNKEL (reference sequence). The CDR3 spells CASSPIRSRGSYNEQFF. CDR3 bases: TGTGCCAGCAGCCCCATCCGGTCCCGAGGCTCCTACAATGAGCAGTTCTTC.

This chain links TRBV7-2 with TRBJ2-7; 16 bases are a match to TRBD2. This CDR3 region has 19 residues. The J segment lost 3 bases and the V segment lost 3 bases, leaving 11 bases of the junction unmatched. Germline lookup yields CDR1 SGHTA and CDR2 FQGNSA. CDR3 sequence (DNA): TGTGCCAGCAGCTTCCGGGGGACTAGCGGGAGGGATCGCAGCTACGAGCAGTACTTC. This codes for CASSFRGTSGRDRSYEQYF.

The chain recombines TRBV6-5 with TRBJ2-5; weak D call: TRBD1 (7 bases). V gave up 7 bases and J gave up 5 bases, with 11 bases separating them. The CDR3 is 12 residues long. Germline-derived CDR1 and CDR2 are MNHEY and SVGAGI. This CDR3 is CASKEGAETQYF. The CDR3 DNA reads TGTGCCAGCAAGGAGGGGGCGGAGACCCAGTACTTC.